These 10 T cell receptor beta chains share one sample of origin, sequenced in a study of blood T cell repertoires in COVID-19. The assay was immunoSEQ multiplex PCR, and TCRdb's table has in-frame clones only and misses some. This table has approximately 170,000 clones, 80% to 90% appearing once. Sequenced: peripheral blood. These TCRs come from a woman in her 70s who had recovered from COVID-19.

The rearrangement uses TRBV11-3 and TRBJ2-1; 9 bases are a match to TRBD2. CDR3 length: 17 residues. Germline assignment: CDR1 SGHNT and CDR2 YENEEA. With V trimmed by 4 bases and J by 5 bases, 12 bases remained unmatched. CDR3 in DNA: TGTGCCAGCAGCTCGACTAGCGGAGGCCTAGGAGACAATGAGCAGTTCTTC. It encodes CASSSTSGGLGDNEQFF.

The V gene is TRBV19, the J gene TRBJ1-2, with D tentatively TRBD1 (5 bases). V was trimmed by 4 bases and J by 6 bases, leaving 18 bases between them. The germline gives CDR1 LNHDA, CDR2 SQIVND (reference sequence). The CDR3 consists of 15 residues. The CDR3 nucleotides are TGTGCCAGTAGTACCCCGGGGTCCGGGGGACATGGCTACACCTTC. It codes for CASSTPGSGGHGYTF.

This sequence joins TRBV6-5 and TRBJ1-2; D is unclear. The CDR3 sequence is 16 residues long. V lost 1 base to trimming and J lost 4 bases, with 16 bases between them. CDR1 MNHEY and CDR2 SVGAGI come from the germline V gene. The CDR3, as DNA: TGTGCCAGCAGTTACTGGTCGGCAGGTGTTAGCTATGGCTACACCTTC. It encodes CASSYWSAGVSYGYTF.

The chain carries TRBV5-5 and TRBJ1-2; 7 bases are shared with TRBD1. Germline CDR1 and CDR2: SGHKS and YYEKEE (reference sequence). With 4 bases clipped from V and 6 bases from J, the junction kept 9 bases outside the gene matches. This CDR3 comprises 14 residues. The CDR3, as DNA: TGTGCCAGCAGCCCCGGACAGGCGTGGGATGGCTACACCTTC. As protein: CASSPGQAWDGYTF.

The CDR3 loop reads CASSIGGGVTEAFF. Here the CDR3 DNA reads TGTGCCAGTAGTATAGGGGGGGGAGTCACTGAAGCTTTCTTT. The J gene is TRBJ1-1, the V gene TRBV19, with a weak D call TRBD1 (5 bases). Looked up from germline, CDR1 is LNHDA and CDR2 is SQIVND (reference sequence). The CDR3 is 14 amino acids. Trimming removed 1 base at V and 4 bases at J, with 10 bases between.

V is TRBV7-9 and J is TRBJ1-1, with D maybe TRBD1 (6 bases). The CDR3 extends over 15 amino acids. V lost 1 base to trimming and J lost 1 base, with 10 bases between them. The V gene's germline CDR1 is SEHNR and CDR2 FQNEAQ (reference sequence). CDR3 in amino acids: CASSLGGPANTEAFF. The DNA for the CDR3 is TGTGCCAGCAGCTTAGGGGGGCCCGCGAACACTGAAGCTTTCTTT.

This chain connects TRBV18 to TRBJ2-7, with D perhaps TRBD2 (7 bases). This CDR3 has 22 residues. Trimming shortened V by 3 bases and J by 1 base, and 34 bases separated the two germline ends. Germline values: CDR1 KGHSH, CDR2 LQKENI. In DNA form, the CDR3 reads TGTGCCAGCTCACCTCTCCCGCTTGGGGCAGGGGTTGGCGGGAGCGGATCCTACGAGCAGTACTTC. Translating gives CASSPLPLGAGVGGSGSYEQYF.

For this clone: Its ends do not fully match the called genes, so a read error is possible. This chain links TRBV6-1 with TRBJ1-5, with unresolved D. Germline-derived CDR1 and CDR2 are MNHNS and SASEGT. This CDR3 has 10 residues. CDR3 residues: CASSEAPPLF. The CDR3 DNA is TGTGCCAGCAGTGAAGCCCCCCCCCTGTTT.

The chain uses TRBV28 and TRBJ2-7; a weak D match, TRBD2 (5 bases). CDR1 is MDHEN, CDR2 SYDVKM, per germline. V lost 6 bases and J lost 9, with 15 bases in between. CDR3 length: 12 amino acids. The CDR3 is CASSPTGSGQYF. In nucleotides, the CDR3 is TGTGCCAGCAGCCCGACGGGGAGCGGGCAGTACTTC.

The J gene is TRBJ2-1, the V gene TRBV30, with 15 positions matching TRBD2. CDR1 and CDR2 from the germline V gene are GTSNPN and SVGIG (reference sequence). The V segment lost 3 bases and the J segment 0 bases; nucleotides outside the gene matches: 12. There are 20 residues in the CDR3. CDR3 region: CAWSVRRGLAGGSSYNEQFF. The CDR3 DNA reads as TGTGCCTGGAGCGTAAGACGGGGACTAGCGGGAGGCAGCTCCTACAATGAGCAGTTCTTC.